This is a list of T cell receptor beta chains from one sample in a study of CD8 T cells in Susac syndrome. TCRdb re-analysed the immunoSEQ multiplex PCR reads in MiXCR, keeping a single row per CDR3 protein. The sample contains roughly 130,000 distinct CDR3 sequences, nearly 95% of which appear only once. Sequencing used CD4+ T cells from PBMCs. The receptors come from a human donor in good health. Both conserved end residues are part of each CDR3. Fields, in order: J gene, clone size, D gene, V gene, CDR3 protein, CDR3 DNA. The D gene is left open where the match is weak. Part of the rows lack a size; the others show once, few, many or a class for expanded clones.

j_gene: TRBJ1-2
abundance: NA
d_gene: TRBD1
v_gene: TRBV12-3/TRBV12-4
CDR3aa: CASTATGGEGANYGYTF
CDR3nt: TGTGCCAGCACCGCGACAGGGGGCGAGGGCGCAAACTATGGCTACACCTTC

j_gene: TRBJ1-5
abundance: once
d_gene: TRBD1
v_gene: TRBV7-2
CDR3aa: CASSYRGGQDVNQPQHF
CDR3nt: TGTGCCAGCAGCTACCGAGGGGGACAGGACGTTAATCAGCCCCAGCATTTT

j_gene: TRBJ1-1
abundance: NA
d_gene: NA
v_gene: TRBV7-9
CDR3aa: CASSFQMDTEAFF
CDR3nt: TGTGCCAGCAGCTTTCAGATGGACACTGAAGCTTTCTTT

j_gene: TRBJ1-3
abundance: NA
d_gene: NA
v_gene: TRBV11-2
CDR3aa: CASSLEGQGNTIYF
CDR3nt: TGTGCCAGCAGCTTAGAGGGGCAAGGAAACACCATATATTTT

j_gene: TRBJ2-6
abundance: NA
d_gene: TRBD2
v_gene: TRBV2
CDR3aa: CARTLREGGANVLTF
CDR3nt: TGTGCCAGAACCCTCAGGGAGGGCGGGGCCAACGTCCTGACTTTC

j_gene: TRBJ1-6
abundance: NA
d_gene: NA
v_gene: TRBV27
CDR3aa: CASSPRSLGIGSPLHF
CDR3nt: TGTGCCAGCAGTCCCCGGAGTTTGGGAATCGGTTCACCCCTCCACTTT

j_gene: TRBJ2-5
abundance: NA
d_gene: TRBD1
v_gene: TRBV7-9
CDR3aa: CASSYGTGVVQETQYF
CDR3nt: TGTGCCAGCAGCTACGGCACAGGGGTAGTCCAGGAGACCCAGTACTTC

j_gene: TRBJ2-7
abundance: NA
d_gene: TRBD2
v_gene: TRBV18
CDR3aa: CASSPVGLASYEQYF
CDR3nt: TGTGCCAGCTCACCAGTGGGACTAGCGTCCTACGAGCAGTACTTC

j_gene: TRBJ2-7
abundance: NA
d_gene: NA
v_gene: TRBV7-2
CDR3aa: CASSRGGYEQYF
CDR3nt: TGTGCCAGCAGCAGGGGTGGCTACGAGCAGTACTTC

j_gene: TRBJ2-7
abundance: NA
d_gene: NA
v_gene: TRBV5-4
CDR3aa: CASSLSQGGYEQYF
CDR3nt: TGTGCCAGCAGCTTGAGCCAGGGGGGCTACGAGCAGTACTTC

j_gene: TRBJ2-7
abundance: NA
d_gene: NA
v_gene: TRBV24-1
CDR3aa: CATSDSRGGKYEQYF
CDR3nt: TGTGCCACCAGTGATTCCAGGGGCGGGAAATACGAGCAGTACTTC

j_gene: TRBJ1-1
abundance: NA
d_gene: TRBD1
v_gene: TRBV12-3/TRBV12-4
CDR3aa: CASTLDRLNTEAFF
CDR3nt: TGTGCCAGCACCCTGGACAGGTTGAACACTGAAGCTTTCTTT

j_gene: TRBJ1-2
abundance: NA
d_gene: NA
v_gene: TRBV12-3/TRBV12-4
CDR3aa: CASSSGSWNGYTF
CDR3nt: TGTGCCAGCAGTTCAGGGTCTTGGAATGGCTACACCTTC

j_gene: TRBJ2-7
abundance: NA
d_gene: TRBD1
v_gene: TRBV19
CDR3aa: CASSTSGTGTYEQYF
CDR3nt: TGTGCCAGTAGTACGTCCGGGACAGGTACCTACGAGCAGTACTTC

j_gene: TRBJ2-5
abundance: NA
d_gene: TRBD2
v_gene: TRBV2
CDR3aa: CASRATSGYSETQYF
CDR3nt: TGTGCCAGCAGGGCGACTAGCGGGTATTCAGAGACCCAGTACTTC

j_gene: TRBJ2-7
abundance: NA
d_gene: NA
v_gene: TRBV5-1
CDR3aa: CASSFWTGPYEQYF
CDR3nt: TGCGCCAGCAGCTTTTGGACGGGACCGTACGAGCAGTACTTC

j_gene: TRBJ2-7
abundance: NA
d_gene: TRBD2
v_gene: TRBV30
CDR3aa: CAWTIGRSGTLEQYF
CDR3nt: TGTGCCTGGACCATAGGGAGGAGCGGGACTCTCGAGCAGTACTTC

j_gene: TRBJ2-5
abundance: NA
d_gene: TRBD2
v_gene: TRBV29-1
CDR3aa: CSGNSPGGETQYF
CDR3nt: TGCAGCGGTAACTCCCCGGGGGGGGAGACCCAGTACTTC

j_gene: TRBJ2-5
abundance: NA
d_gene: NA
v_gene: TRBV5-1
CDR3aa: CASSRDGQETQYF
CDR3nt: TGCGCCAGCAGCAGGGACGGTCAAGAGACCCAGTACTTC

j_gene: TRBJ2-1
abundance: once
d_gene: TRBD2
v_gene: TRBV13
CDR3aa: CASSSSPTSGSHEQFF
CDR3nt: TGTGCCAGCAGCTCTTCTCCGACTAGCGGGAGCCATGAGCAGTTCTTC

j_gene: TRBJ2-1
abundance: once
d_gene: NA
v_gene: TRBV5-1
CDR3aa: CASSFGSSYNEQFF
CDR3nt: TGCGCCAGCAGCTTCGGGAGCTCCTACAATGAGCAGTTCTTC

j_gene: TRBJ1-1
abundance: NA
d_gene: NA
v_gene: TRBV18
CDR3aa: CASSPREDNTEAFF
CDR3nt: TGTGCCAGCTCACCACGGGAGGACAACACTGAAGCTTTCTTT

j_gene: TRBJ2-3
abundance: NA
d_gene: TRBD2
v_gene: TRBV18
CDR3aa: CASSPLHSGSGRGDTQYF
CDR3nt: TGTGCCAGCTCACCCCTTCACAGCGGGAGTGGAAGAGGAGATACGCAGTATTTT

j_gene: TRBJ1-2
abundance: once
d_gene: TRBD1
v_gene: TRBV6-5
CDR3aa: CASSKRDSQGYTF
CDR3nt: TGTGCCAGCAGTAAACGGGACAGTCAGGGCTACACCTTC

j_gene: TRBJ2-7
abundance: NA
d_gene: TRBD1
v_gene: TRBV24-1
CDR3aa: CATRDRNSYEQYF
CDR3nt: TGTGCCACCAGGGACAGGAACTCCTACGAGCAGTACTTC

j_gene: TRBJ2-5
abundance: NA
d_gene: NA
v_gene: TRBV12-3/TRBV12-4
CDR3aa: CASSPIKGSLHRETQYF
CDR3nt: TGTGCCAGCAGTCCAATCAAGGGTAGCCTCCATCGAGAGACCCAGTACTTC

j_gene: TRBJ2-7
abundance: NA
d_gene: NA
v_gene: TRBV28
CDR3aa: CASSPPINEQYF
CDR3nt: TGTGCCAGCAGCCCACCCATAAACGAGCAGTACTTC

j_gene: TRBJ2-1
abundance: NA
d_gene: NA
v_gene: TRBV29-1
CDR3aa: CSVEASGGGSYNEQFF
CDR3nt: TGCAGCGTTGAAGCTAGTGGGGGTGGCTCCTACAATGAGCAGTTCTTC

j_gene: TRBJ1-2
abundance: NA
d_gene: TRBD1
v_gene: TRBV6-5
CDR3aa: CASSYRGQGYGYTF
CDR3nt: TGTGCCAGCAGTTACCGTGGACAGGGATATGGCTACACCTTC

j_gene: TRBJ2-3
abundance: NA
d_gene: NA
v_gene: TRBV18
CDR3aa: CASSTLDYTDTQYF
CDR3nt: TGTGCCAGCTCAACCTTGGACTACACAGATACGCAGTATTTT

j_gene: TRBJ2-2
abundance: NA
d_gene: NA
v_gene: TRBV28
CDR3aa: CASSWVGVNTGELFF
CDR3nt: TGTGCCAGTTCTTGGGTTGGCGTGAACACCGGGGAGCTGTTTTTT

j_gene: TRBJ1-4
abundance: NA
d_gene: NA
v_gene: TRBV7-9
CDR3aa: CASSLLEKLFF
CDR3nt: TGTGCCAGCAGCTTATTGGAAAAACTGTTTTTT

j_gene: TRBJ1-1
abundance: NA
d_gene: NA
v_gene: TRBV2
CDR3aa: CARGQLNTEAFF
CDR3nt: TGTGCCAGAGGACAGCTGAACACTGAAGCTTTCTTT

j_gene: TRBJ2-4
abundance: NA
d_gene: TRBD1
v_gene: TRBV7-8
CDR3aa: CASSRDRENIQYF
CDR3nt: TGTGCCAGCAGTCGGGACAGGGAAAACATTCAGTACTTC

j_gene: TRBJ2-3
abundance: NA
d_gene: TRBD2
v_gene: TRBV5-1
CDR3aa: CASSRGLAEDTQYF
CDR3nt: TGCGCCAGCAGCAGGGGTCTAGCGGAGGATACGCAGTATTTT

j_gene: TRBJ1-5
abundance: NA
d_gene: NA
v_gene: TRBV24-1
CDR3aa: CATSDANQPQHF
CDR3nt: TGTGCCACCAGTGACGCCAATCAGCCCCAGCATTTT

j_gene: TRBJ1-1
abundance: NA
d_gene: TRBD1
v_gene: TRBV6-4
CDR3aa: CASLPSGGYTEAFF
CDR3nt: TGTGCCAGCCTTCCCTCAGGGGGCTATACTGAAGCTTTCTTT

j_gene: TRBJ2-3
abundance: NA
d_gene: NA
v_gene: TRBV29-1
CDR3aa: CSVEVGAVGNTQYF
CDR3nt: TGCAGCGTTGAAGTGGGGGCGGTGGGGAATACGCAGTATTTT

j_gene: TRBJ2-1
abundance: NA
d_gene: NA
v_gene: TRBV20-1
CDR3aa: CSARDRELSYNEQFF
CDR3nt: TGCAGTGCTAGAGATCGGGAGCTCTCCTACAATGAGCAGTTCTTC

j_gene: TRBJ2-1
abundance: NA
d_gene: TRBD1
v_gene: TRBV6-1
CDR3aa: CASSEAGTGYNEQFF
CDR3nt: TGTGCCAGCAGTGAAGCGGGGACAGGGTACAATGAGCAGTTCTTC

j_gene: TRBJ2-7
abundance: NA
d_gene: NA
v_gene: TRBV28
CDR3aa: CASSWAGGYEQYF
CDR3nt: TGTGCCAGCAGTTGGGCCGGGGGCTACGAGCAGTACTTC

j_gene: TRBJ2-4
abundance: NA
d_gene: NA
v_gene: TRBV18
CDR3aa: CASSAHSGPKNIQYF
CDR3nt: TGTGCCAGCTCAGCCCATTCCGGGCCCAAAAACATTCAGTACTTC

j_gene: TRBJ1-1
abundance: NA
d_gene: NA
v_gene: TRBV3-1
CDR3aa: CASSQHGAEAFF
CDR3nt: TGTGCCAGCAGCCAGCATGGAGCTGAAGCTTTCTTT

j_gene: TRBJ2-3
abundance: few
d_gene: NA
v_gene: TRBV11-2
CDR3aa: CASSLTSQDTQYF
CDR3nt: TGTGCCAGCAGCTTAACTTCTCAAGATACGCAGTATTTT

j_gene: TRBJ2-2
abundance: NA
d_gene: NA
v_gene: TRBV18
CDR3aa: CASYLGQGLGTGELFF
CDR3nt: TGTGCCAGCTACCTCGGGCAGGGGCTGGGCACCGGGGAGCTGTTTTTT

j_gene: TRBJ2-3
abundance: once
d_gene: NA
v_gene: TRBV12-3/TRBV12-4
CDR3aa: CASTAGGRSTDTQYF
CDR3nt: TGTGCCAGCACCGCAGGCGGGCGTAGCACAGATACGCAGTATTTT

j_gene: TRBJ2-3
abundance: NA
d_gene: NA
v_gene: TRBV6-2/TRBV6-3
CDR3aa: CASSSGGTDTQYF
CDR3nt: TGTGCCAGCAGTTCTGGGGGCACAGATACGCAGTATTTT

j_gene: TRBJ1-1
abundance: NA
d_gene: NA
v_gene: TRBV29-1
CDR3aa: CSVDGDTEAFF
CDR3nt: TGCAGCGTTGACGGGGACACTGAAGCTTTCTTT

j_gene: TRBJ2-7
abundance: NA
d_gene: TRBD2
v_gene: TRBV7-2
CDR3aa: CASRPPGLAGAEQYF
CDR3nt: TGTGCCAGCAGGCCTCCGGGACTAGCGGGAGCCGAGCAGTACTTC

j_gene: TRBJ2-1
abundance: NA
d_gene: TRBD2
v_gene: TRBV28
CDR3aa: CASSPGRERGNEQFF
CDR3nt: TGTGCCAGCAGTCCCGGGCGGGAGAGGGGCAATGAGCAGTTCTTC

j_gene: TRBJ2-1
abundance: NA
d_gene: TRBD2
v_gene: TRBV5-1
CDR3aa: CASSPQSGSAGEQFF
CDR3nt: TGCGCCAGCAGCCCCCAAAGCGGGAGCGCTGGTGAGCAGTTCTTC

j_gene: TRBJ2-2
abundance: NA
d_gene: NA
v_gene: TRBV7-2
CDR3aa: CASSLGRERTGELFF
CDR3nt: TGTGCCAGCAGCCTGGGGCGGGAAAGGACCGGGGAGCTGTTTTTT

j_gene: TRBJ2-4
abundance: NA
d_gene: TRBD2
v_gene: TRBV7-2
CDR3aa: CASSLDRSGSESKNIQYF
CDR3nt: TGTGCCAGCAGCTTAGATCGAAGCGGGAGTGAGTCCAAAAACATTCAGTACTTC